Detailed here is one TCR beta chain. Its antigen remains unknown. CDR3 length equals 13 residues. Germline assignment: CDR1 MNHEY and CDR2 SVGAGI. The V end lost 0 bases, the J end lost 7 bases, and 9 bases lay between the germline ends. The data derive from a study of beta chain features in type 1 diabetes. Naive, central memory, regulatory and stem cell-like memory cells within the CD4+ compartment were sorted using CD45RO/CCR7/CD25/CD127/CD95/CD27. Study results and limitations: A pattern of fewer insertions and more deletions at VDJ junctions was seen in type 1 diabetes patients. The study found that naive, central memory and Treg TCRB repertoires appeared more similar in patients than in healthy donors.

The whole isolated RNA underwent reverse transcription, so sequencing captured expressed TCRB transcripts. This table comes from immunoSEQ multiplex PCR, and its TCRdb copy is limited to in-frame clones, with some not included. The table has about 320,000 clones, roughly 15% seen once. V usage is TRBV6-5 and J usage is TRBJ2-5, with a weak D call TRBD2 (6 bases). This receptor was taken from a man younger than 40 in good health. Sequenced input: central memory CD4+ T cells from blood. The CDR3 loop reads CASSYSGRGTQYF. In DNA form, the CDR3 reads TGTGCCAGCAGTTACTCTGGGCGGGGGACCCAGTACTTC.